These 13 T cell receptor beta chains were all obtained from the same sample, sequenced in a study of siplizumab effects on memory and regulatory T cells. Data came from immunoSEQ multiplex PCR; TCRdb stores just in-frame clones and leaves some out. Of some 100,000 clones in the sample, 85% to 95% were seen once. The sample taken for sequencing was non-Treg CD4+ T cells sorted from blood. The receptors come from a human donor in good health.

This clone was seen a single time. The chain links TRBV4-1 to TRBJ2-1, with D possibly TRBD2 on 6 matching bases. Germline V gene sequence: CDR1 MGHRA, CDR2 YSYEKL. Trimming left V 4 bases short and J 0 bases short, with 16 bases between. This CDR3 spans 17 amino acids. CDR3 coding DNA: TGCGCCAGCAGCCCTGGAGGTAGCGGAAGCTCCTACAATGAGCAGTTCTTC. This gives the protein CASSPGGSGSSYNEQFF.

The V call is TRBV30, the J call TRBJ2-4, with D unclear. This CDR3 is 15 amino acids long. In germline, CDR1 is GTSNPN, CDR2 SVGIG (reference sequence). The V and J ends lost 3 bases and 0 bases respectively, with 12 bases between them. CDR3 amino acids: CAWSRPTLAKNIQYF. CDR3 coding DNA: TGTGCCTGGAGCCGTCCTACCTTAGCCAAAAACATTCAGTACTTC.

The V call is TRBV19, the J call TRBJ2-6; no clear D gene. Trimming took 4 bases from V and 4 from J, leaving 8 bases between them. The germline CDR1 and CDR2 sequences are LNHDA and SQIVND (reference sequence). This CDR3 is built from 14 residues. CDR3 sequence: CASSKSLGANVLTF. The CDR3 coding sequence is TGTGCCAGTAGTAAGTCGCTGGGGGCCAACGTCCTGACTTTC.

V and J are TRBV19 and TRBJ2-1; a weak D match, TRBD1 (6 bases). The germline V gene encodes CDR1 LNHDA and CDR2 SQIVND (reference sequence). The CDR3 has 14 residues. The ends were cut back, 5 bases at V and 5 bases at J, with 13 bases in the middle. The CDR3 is CASSENYRDNEQFF. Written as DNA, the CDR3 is TGTGCCAGTAGTGAGAACTACAGGGACAATGAGCAGTTCTTC.

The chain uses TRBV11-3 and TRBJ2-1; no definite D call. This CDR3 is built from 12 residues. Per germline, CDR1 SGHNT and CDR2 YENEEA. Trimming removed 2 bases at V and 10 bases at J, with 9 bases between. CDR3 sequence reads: CASSLSVGEQFF. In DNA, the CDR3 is TGTGCCAGCAGCTTAAGCGTCGGGGAGCAGTTCTTC.

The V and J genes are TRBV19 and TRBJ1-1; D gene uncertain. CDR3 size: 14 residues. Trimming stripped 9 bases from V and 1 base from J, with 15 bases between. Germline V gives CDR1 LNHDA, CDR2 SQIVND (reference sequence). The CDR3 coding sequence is TGTGCCAGCGCGGAAGACTATCGGAACACTGAAGCTTTCTTT. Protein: CASAEDYRNTEAFF.

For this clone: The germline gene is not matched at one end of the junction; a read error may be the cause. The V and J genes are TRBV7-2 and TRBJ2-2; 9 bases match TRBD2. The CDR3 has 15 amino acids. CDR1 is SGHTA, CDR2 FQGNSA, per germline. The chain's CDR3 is CASSIAGAAGGELFF. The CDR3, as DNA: TGTGCCAGCAGCATAGCGGGAGCTGCGGGCGGGGAGCTGTTTTTT.

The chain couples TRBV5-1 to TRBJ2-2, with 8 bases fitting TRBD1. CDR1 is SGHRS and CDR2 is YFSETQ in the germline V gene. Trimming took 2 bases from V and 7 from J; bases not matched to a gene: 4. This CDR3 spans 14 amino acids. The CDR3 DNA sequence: TGCGCCAGCAGCTTCGGTACAGGGGGCGGGGAGCTGTTTTTT. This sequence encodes CASSFGTGGGELFF.

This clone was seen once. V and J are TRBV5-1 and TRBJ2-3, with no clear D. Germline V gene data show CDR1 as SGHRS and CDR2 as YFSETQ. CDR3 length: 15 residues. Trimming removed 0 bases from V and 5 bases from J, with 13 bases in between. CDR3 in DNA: TGCGCCAGCAGCTTGGTATCCCCTCCTGGAGATACGCAGTATTTT. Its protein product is CASSLVSPPGDTQYF.

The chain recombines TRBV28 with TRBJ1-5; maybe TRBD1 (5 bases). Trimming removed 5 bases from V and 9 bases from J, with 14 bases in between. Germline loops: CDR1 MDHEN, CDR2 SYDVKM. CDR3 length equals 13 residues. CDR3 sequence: CASSVARGGPQHF. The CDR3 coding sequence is TGTGCCAGCAGTGTAGCTCGGGGGGGGCCCCAGCATTTT.

DNA for the CDR3: TGTGCCAGCAGTCAAGTCGGGGCCAAAAACATTCAGTACTTC. It specifies CASSQVGAKNIQYF. This chain joins TRBV28 and TRBJ2-4; D remains unclear. The V end was cut by 5 bases, the J end by 1 base, with 9 bases between. Per the germline V gene, CDR1 is MDHEN and CDR2 is SYDVKM. This CDR3 contains 14 residues.

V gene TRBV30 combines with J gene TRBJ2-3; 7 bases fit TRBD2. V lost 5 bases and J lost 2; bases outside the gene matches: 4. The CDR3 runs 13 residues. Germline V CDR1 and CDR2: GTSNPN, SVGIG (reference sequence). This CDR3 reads CAWSAGSTDTQYF. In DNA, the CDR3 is TGTGCCTGGTCAGCGGGATCCACAGATACGCAGTATTTT.

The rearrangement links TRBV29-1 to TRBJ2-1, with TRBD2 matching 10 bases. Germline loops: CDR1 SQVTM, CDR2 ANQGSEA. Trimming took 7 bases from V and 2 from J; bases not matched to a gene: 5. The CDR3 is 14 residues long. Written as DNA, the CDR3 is TGCAGCGCGAGGACTAGCGGTACCTACAATGAGCAGTTCTTC. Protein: CSARTSGTYNEQFF.